The rows below give T cell receptor beta chains drawn from one sample of a study of T-cell reconstitution after alpha-beta-depleted transplantation in children. Each CDR3 protein is one row after TCRdb ran MiXCR on the PCR reads. The data hold under 300,000 distinct CDR3 sequences, with more than 9% observed a single time. The material was peripheral blood, obtained 180 days after TCRalphabeta/CD19-depleted stem cell transplant. The receptors were sampled from a male patient between 2 and 9 years old who had a stem cell transplant for chronic granulomatous disease, so the T cells may come from the graft donor. CDR3s include the opening cysteine and the closing phenylalanine or tryptophan. D genes are given only for firm matches. Expanded clones get a size class; other rows say once, few or many, or leave the size out.

CDR3aa,CDR3nt,abundance,j_gene,v_gene,d_gene
CASSLRLLAGVTDTQYF,TGTGCCAGCAGTTTACGCTTGTTAGCGGGAGTCACAGATACGCAGTATTTT,many,TRBJ2-3,TRBV27,TRBD2
CSVGSRGDQPQHF,TGCAGCGTTGGGTCCAGGGGGGATCAGCCCCAGCATTTT,many,TRBJ1-5,TRBV29-1,TRBD1
CASSESGGLRGNEQFF,TGCGCCAGCAGTGAGTCGGGAGGACTGAGAGGCAATGAGCAGTTCTTC,many,TRBJ2-1,TRBV10-1,-
CSVAPGLNTEAFF,TGCAGCGTCGCGCCGGGACTTAACACTGAAGCTTTCTTT,many,TRBJ1-1,TRBV29-1,-
CASSLVGPGELFF,TGTGCCAGCAGTTTGGTCGGACCCGGGGAGCTGTTTTTT,many,TRBJ2-2,TRBV12-3/TRBV12-4,-
CASSHQAGTDTQYF,TGTGCCAGCAGCCACCAGGCGGGCACAGATACGCAGTATTTT,many,TRBJ2-3,TRBV7-8,-
CSARISGGETQYF,TGCAGTGCTAGAATTAGCGGGGGAGAGACCCAGTACTTC,many,TRBJ2-5,TRBV20-1,TRBD2
CASSLPAYNEQFF,TGTGCCAGCAGCTTGCCGGCCTACAATGAGCAGTTCTTC,-,TRBJ2-1,TRBV5-4,-
CASSLAFGGNEQFF,TGTGCCAGCAGCTTAGCTTTCGGTGGCAATGAGCAGTTCTTC,many,TRBJ2-1,TRBV7-2,-
CASSLFETSGVGNEQFF,TGTGCCAGCAGCCTGTTTGAGACTAGCGGGGTTGGGAATGAGCAGTTCTTC,many,TRBJ2-1,TRBV7-2,TRBD2
CSARLGEQYF,TGCAGTGCTAGACTGGGCGAGCAGTACTTC,many,TRBJ2-7,TRBV20-1,-
CASSLVASNYEQYF,TGTGCCAGCAGCTTAGTCGCCTCTAACTACGAGCAGTACTTC,many,TRBJ2-7,TRBV7-2,-
CASSQGWTGGQAKNIQYF,TGCGCCAGCAGCCAAGGCTGGACAGGTGGTCAAGCCAAAAACATTCAGTACTTC,many,TRBJ2-4,TRBV4-1,TRBD1
CASSLASGDTGELFF,TGTGCCAGCAGTTTAGCTAGCGGGGACACCGGGGAGCTGTTTTTT,few,TRBJ2-2,TRBV28,TRBD2
CASSQRAYQETQYF,TGTGCCAGCAGTCAACGGGCTTACCAAGAGACCCAGTACTTC,many,TRBJ2-5,TRBV27,-
CASSILFQETQYF,TGTGCCAGCAGTATACTGTTCCAAGAGACCCAGTACTTC,many,TRBJ2-5,TRBV28,-
CASSPFNNEQFF,TGTGCCAGCAGCCCTTTCAACAATGAGCAGTTCTTC,many,TRBJ2-1,TRBV14,-
CASSFEDRDNQPQHF,TGTGCCAGCAGTTTCGAGGACAGGGACAATCAGCCCCAGCATTTT,-,TRBJ1-5,TRBV12-3/TRBV12-4,TRBD1
CASSEPTQPQHF,TGTGCCAGCAGTGAGCCCACTCAGCCCCAGCATTTT,few,TRBJ1-5,TRBV6-1,-
CASSLTRDDEQFF,TGTGCCAGCAGCTTAACCAGGGACGATGAGCAGTTCTTC,many,TRBJ2-1,TRBV7-9,-
CASSEKAGFNTEAFF,TGTGCCAGCAGTGAGAAGGCAGGCTTCAACACTGAAGCTTTCTTT,many,TRBJ1-1,TRBV6-1,-
CASSLGLLLGYEQYF,TGTGCCAGCAGCTTGGGACTCCTACTAGGTTACGAGCAGTACTTC,many,TRBJ2-7,TRBV5-5,-
CASSLAGQGTYEQYF,TGCGCCAGCAGCTTGGCCGGTCAGGGGACCTACGAGCAGTACTTC,many,TRBJ2-7,TRBV5-1,-
CASRLAGGVGSSYEQYF,TGTGCCAGCAGACTAGCGGGGGGGGTGGGCAGCTCCTACGAGCAGTACTTC,many,TRBJ2-7,TRBV7-2,TRBD2
CSARDPENEKLFF,TGCAGTGCTAGAGATCCGGAAAATGAAAAACTGTTTTTT,many,TRBJ1-4,TRBV20-1,-
CASSLERAYNEQFF,TGTGCCAGCAGCTTAGAACGGGCGTACAATGAGCAGTTCTTC,many,TRBJ2-1,TRBV7-6,-
CASSLRDGSYEQYF,TGCGCCAGCAGCCTCCGGGACGGTTCCTACGAGCAGTACTTC,many,TRBJ2-7,TRBV4-1,-
CASRWEADYNEQFF,TGTGCCAGTAGGTGGGAGGCCGACTACAATGAGCAGTTCTTC,-,TRBJ2-1,TRBV2,-
CASTPGGVGTGELFF,TGCGCCAGCACCCCCGGGGGGGTCGGCACCGGGGAGCTGTTTTTT,many,TRBJ2-2,TRBV5-1,TRBD2
CASSWAGVTYEQYF,TGTGCCAGCAGTTGGGCGGGGGTCACCTACGAGCAGTACTTC,many,TRBJ2-7,TRBV6-5,TRBD2
CASSLFSLPLTDTQYF,TGTGCCAGCAGCTTGTTTTCCCTTCCCCTCACAGATACGCAGTATTTT,many,TRBJ2-3,TRBV12-3/TRBV12-4,-
CSARVTASNQPQHF,TGCAGTGCTAGAGTTACCGCGAGCAATCAGCCCCAGCATTTT,many,TRBJ1-5,TRBV20-1,-
CASSLSVFEAFF,TGTGCCAGCAGTTTGTCGGTTTTTGAAGCTTTCTTT,many,TRBJ1-1,TRBV28,-
CSVPQRNTGELFF,TGCAGTGTCCCTCAGCGGAACACCGGGGAGCTGTTTTTT,many,TRBJ2-2,TRBV20-1,-
CSALASTKNIQYF,TGCAGCGCCCTGGCGAGTACCAAAAACATTCAGTACTTC,many,TRBJ2-4,TRBV29-1,-
CASRPLAGLYEQYF,TGTGCCAGCAGACCTCTAGCGGGACTCTACGAGCAGTACTTC,many,TRBJ2-7,TRBV11-2,TRBD2
CASSDAGVRDTQYF,TGTGCCAGCAGTGACGCGGGGGTTCGGGATACGCAGTATTTT,few,TRBJ2-3,TRBV12-3/TRBV12-4,TRBD2
CASSFSEGGLGKEETQYF,TGTGCCAGCAGTTTTTCCGAGGGAGGTTTAGGCAAGGAAGAGACCCAGTACTTC,many,TRBJ2-5,TRBV12-3/TRBV12-4,-
CSARDIVRGAWGYTF,TGCAGTGCTAGAGATATCGTGCGTGGGGCCTGGGGCTACACCTTC,many,TRBJ1-2,TRBV20-1,-
CASSIVWGNQPQHF,TGTGCCAGTAGTATCGTCTGGGGAAATCAGCCCCAGCATTTT,-,TRBJ1-5,TRBV19,-
CATRQAGGTEAFF,TGTGCCACCCGGCAGGCTGGGGGCACTGAAGCTTTCTTT,many,TRBJ1-1,TRBV24-1,-
CASRTLPGQGNNEQFF,TGTGCCAGCAGAACCTTACCGGGACAGGGTAACAATGAGCAGTTCTTC,few,TRBJ2-1,TRBV12-3/TRBV12-4,TRBD1
CASSFGLTLGPAEQYF,TGTGCCAGCAGTTTCGGCCTCACCTTAGGGCCTGCCGAGCAGTACTTC,few,TRBJ2-7,TRBV27,-
CASSLEAETQYF,TGCGCCAGCAGCTTGGAAGCGGAGACCCAGTACTTC,many,TRBJ2-5,TRBV5-1,-
CASSLTGKNEQYF,TGTGCCAGCAGCTTAACAGGGAAGAACGAGCAGTACTTC,many,TRBJ2-7,TRBV7-3,-
CASSLRLDNEQFF,TGTGCCAGCAGCTTAAGACTGGACAATGAGCAGTTCTTC,many,TRBJ2-1,TRBV7-2,-
CASSSKRSSYEQYF,TGTGCCAGCAGTTCAAAAAGGAGCTCCTACGAGCAGTACTTC,many,TRBJ2-7,TRBV27,-
CASSLLAGGQRETQYF,TGTGCCAGCAGCTTACTAGCGGGGGGGCAGCGGGAGACCCAGTACTTC,many,TRBJ2-5,TRBV5-5,TRBD2
CSVAFLDTGELFF,TGCAGCGTTGCCTTCTTGGACACCGGGGAGCTGTTTTTT,many,TRBJ2-2,TRBV29-1,-
CASSPNSSFHFYNEQFF,TGTGCCAGCAGCCCGAACTCCTCCTTCCACTTCTACAATGAGCAGTTCTTC,once,TRBJ2-1,TRBV5-4,-
CASSLKGPPGKYF,TGCGCCAGCAGCTTGAAGGGGCCACCGGGCAAGTACTTC,many,TRBJ2-5,TRBV5-1,-